Shown below are 20 T cell receptor beta chains from a single sample sequenced in a study of T-cell reconstitution after alpha-beta-depleted transplantation in children. Unique molecular identifiers were used in preparing the TCRbeta library. TCRdb reanalysed the PCR reads using MiXCR and keeps one entry per CDR3 protein. The table includes a few hundred thousand distinct CDR3 sequences, under 15% detected once. Sequenced here: PBMCs from the stem cell graft donor, sampled from the stem cell graft. The receptors were sampled from a human donor who donated a stem cell graft to a child with combined immunodeficiency.

This clonotype was seen ten or more times. V gene TRBV24-1 combines with J gene TRBJ2-7; D possibly corresponds to TRBD2 (5 bases). There are 15 residues in the CDR3. Germline values: CDR1 KGHDR, CDR2 SFDVKD. This chain's CDR3 is CAYHEERNSYYEQYF. The CDR3 DNA sequence: TGTGCTTACCACGAAGAGCGGAACAGTTACTACGAGCAGTACTTC.

As regards this clonotype: A read error is likely, as this CDR3 ends without the conserved phenylalanine or tryptophan. The rearrangement uses TRBV25-1 and TRBJ1-2; D uncertain. V gave up 3 bases and J gave up 2 bases, with 4 bases separating them. This CDR3 has 12 amino acids. In germline, CDR1 is MGHDK, CDR2 SYGVNS. CDR3 DNA: TGTGCCAGCAGTGAGGGGAACTATGGCTACACCTGC. It translates to CASSEGNYGYTC.

In its sample, this clonotype was seen many times. The rearrangement uses TRBV3-2 and TRBJ2-1; the D call of TRBD2 is as the table states it, not checked on the DNA. TRBV3-2 is shown as a pseudogene. CDR3 size: 16 residues. The chain's CDR3 is CASSQDDQGLPLGQFF. DNA for the CDR3: TGTGCCAGCAGCCAAGATGATCAGGGACTCCCATTGGGGCAGTTCTTC.

The table lists this clonotype with a few counts. The V call is TRBV13, the J call TRBJ1-6; no reliable D call. CDR3 length: 14 residues. The germline gives CDR1 PRHDT, CDR2 FYEKMQ (reference sequence). V was cut by 5 bases and J by 0 bases, with 5 bases left in between. The CDR3 loop reads CASSARSYNSPLHF. CDR3 DNA sequence: TGTGCCAGCAGCGCCCGCTCCTATAATTCACCCCTCCACTTT.

Of note for this clonotype: The germline gene is not matched at one end of the junction; a read error may be the cause. This rearrangement joins TRBV12-3 or TRBV12-4 to TRBJ2-5; 11 nucleotides line up with TRBD2. The CDR3 loop spans 15 amino acids. The CDR3, as DNA: TGTGCCAGCAGTCTAGCGGGGGGAAACCAAGAGACCCAGTACTTC. This encodes CASSLAGGNQETQYF.

The CDR3 spells CASSLRAGPSDEQYF. CDR3 nucleotide sequence: TGTGCCAGCAGCTTACGGGCAGGCCCCTCTGACGAGCAGTACTTC. The rearrangement joins TRBV7-2 to TRBJ2-7, with D unresolved. Germline CDR1 SGHTA, CDR2 FQGNSA. Between the trimmed V and J ends, which lost 2 bases and 5 bases, there was a span of 16 bases. There are 15 residues in the CDR3.

This clonotype was picked up a small number of times. V and J are TRBV5-1 and TRBJ2-3, with TRBD1 matching 8 bases. Germline V CDR1 and CDR2: SGHRS, YFSETQ. V was pared by 3 bases and J by 4 bases, with 7 bases of the junction left unmatched. The CDR3 consists of 15 residues. CDR3 region: CASSSLTGAADTQYF. The CDR3 bases are TGCGCCAGCAGCTCGTTGACAGGGGCAGCAGATACGCAGTATTTT.

This clonotype has ten or more counts. The J gene is TRBJ2-4, the V gene TRBV5-1, with TRBD1 as a possible D gene (5 bases). The CDR3 has 15 amino acids. The germline V gene has CDR1 SGHRS and CDR2 YFSETQ. Trimming stripped 0 bases from V and 1 base from J, with 8 bases between. The CDR3 spells CASSLDGAAKNIQYF. The CDR3 region has the DNA TGCGCCAGCAGCTTGGATGGGGCTGCCAAAAACATTCAGTACTTC.

This chain joins TRBV6-5 and TRBJ2-3; 9 bases line up with TRBD2. This CDR3 contains 17 residues. V trimming: 0 bases; J trimming: 4 bases; junction bases outside the gene matches: 8. CDR1 is MNHEY, CDR2 SVGAGI, per germline. The CDR3 nucleotides are TGTGCCAGCAGTTACTCTCGGCGGGGGGGCGCCGCAGATACGCAGTATTTT. This codes for CASSYSRRGGAADTQYF.

This clonotype has just a few counts. The V and J genes are TRBV5-1 and TRBJ2-7; TRBD1 aligns across 8 bases. The ends lost 1 base at V and 3 bases at J; junction bases unmatched: 6. The CDR3 consists of 15 residues. Germline-derived CDR1 and CDR2 are SGHRS and YFSETQ. The CDR3 bases are TGCGCCAGCAGCTTGCAGGGGGCGGCCTTCTACGAGCAGTACTTC. This codes for CASSLQGAAFYEQYF.

The sample holds a few counts of this clonotype. The CDR3 sequence is CASSLNGAGGQETQYF. CDR3 coding DNA: TGTGCCAGCAGCTTAAATGGGGCGGGGGGCCAGGAGACCCAGTACTTC. The chain has TRBV7-3 and TRBJ2-5; 8 bases match TRBD2. J lost 5 bases, V lost 1 base, and 9 bases had no gene match. This CDR3 region has 16 residues. Germline V gene lookup returns CDR1 SGHTA and CDR2 FQGTGA.

V is TRBV4-3 and J is TRBJ2-3, with D unresolved. The CDR3 runs to 16 residues. CDR1 is LGHNA and CDR2 is YSLEER in the germline V gene. V was pared by 0 bases and J by 6 bases, with 16 bases between. The CDR3 region has the DNA TGCGCCAGCAGCCAAGAGGCCTTTCGGAGTGGGGATACGCAGTATTTT. Residues: CASSQEAFRSGDTQYF.

The chain carries TRBV7-9 and TRBJ1-1; no definite D call. Germline V gene sequence: CDR1 SEHNR, CDR2 FQNEAQ (reference sequence). Trimming left V 5 bases short and J 2 bases short, with 15 bases between. The CDR3 spans 15 residues. The CDR3 sequence is CASSPPGYLNTEAFF. The CDR3 DNA sequence: TGTGCCAGCAGCCCACCGGGCTATCTAAACACTGAAGCTTTCTTT.

This clonotype turned up a few times. The chain has TRBV5-5 and TRBJ2-7; the match to TRBD1 covers 8 bases. The CDR3 covers 17 residues. Per germline, CDR1 SGHKS and CDR2 YYEKEE (reference sequence). V lost 4 bases, J lost 2 bases, and 14 bases stayed unmatched. CDR3 DNA: TGTGCCAGCAGCAGAAGTGGACAGGGTGCTTCCCCCTACGAGCAGTACTTC. This gives the protein CASSRSGQGASPYEQYF.

There are a few counts of this clonotype. The chain employs TRBV4-2 and TRBJ2-5, with 12 bases identical to TRBD2. Per germline, CDR1 LGHNA and CDR2 YNFKEQ. The CDR3 is 16 amino acids. With 4 bases clipped from V and 2 bases from J, the junction kept 5 bases outside the gene matches. The CDR3 loop reads CASSPKLAGGQETQYF. As DNA, the CDR3 is TGTGCCAGCAGCCCCAAACTAGCGGGGGGACAAGAGACCCAGTACTTC.

At least ten counts were recorded for this clonotype. The chain employs TRBV5-1 and TRBJ2-3; D may be TRBD1 (6 bases). Per the germline V gene, CDR1 is SGHRS and CDR2 is YFSETQ. The V end was cut by 3 bases, the J end by 6 bases, with 17 bases between. The CDR3 spans 15 residues. CDR3: CASSSLRTDRDTQYF. CDR3 DNA sequence: TGCGCCAGCAGCTCCCTCCGGACAGACCGGGATACGCAGTATTTT.

This clonotype was observed many times. V is TRBV7-8 and J is TRBJ2-7; D may be TRBD1 or TRBD2 (5 bases each). Deletions cut 5 bases from V and 1 base from J, with 12 bases between. Germline lookup yields CDR1 SGHVS and CDR2 FQNEAQ. The CDR3 sequence is 14 residues long. The DNA for the CDR3 is TGTGCCAGCAGCCCCGGGGCTATTTCCTACGAGCAGTACTTC. The encoded protein is CASSPGAISYEQYF.

This clonotype was counted only a few times. The chain links TRBV20-1 to TRBJ2-5, with D hard to call. Per germline, CDR1 DFQATT and CDR2 SNEGSKA (reference sequence). The CDR3 loop spans 12 amino acids. V was pared by 2 bases and J by 5 bases, with 9 bases between. This chain's CDR3 is CSARSSYETQYF. In DNA form, the CDR3 reads TGCAGTGCTAGAAGCAGCTATGAGACCCAGTACTTC.

This clonotype was counted only a few times. The chain uses TRBV5-1 and TRBJ2-7; perhaps TRBD1 as D (6 bases). Per the germline V gene, CDR1 is SGHRS and CDR2 is YFSETQ. Between the trimmed V and J ends, which lost 1 base and 6 bases, there was a span of 8 bases. This CDR3 has 12 residues. The CDR3 protein is CASSLTGPEQYF. Here the CDR3 DNA reads TGCGCCAGCAGCTTGACAGGGCCCGAGCAGTACTTC. Filled out from reference TRBV5-1 and TRBJ2-7, the complete variable domain reads KAGVTQTPRYLIKTRGQQVTLSCSPISGHRSVSWYQQTPGQGLQFLFEYFSETQRNKGNFPGRFSGRQFSNSRSEMNVSTLELGDSALYLCASSLTGPEQYFGPGTRLTVT.

A few counts support this clonotype. Written as DNA, the CDR3 is TGTGCTAGTGGTTTGGCGGATTACGAGCAGTACTTC. Translated: CASGLADYEQYF. This chain joins TRBV12-5 and TRBJ2-7; D is ambiguous. The V and J ends lost 1 base and 4 bases respectively, with 5 bases between them. CDR3 length: 12 residues. Germline V gene data show CDR1 as LGHNT and CDR2 as FRNRAP.